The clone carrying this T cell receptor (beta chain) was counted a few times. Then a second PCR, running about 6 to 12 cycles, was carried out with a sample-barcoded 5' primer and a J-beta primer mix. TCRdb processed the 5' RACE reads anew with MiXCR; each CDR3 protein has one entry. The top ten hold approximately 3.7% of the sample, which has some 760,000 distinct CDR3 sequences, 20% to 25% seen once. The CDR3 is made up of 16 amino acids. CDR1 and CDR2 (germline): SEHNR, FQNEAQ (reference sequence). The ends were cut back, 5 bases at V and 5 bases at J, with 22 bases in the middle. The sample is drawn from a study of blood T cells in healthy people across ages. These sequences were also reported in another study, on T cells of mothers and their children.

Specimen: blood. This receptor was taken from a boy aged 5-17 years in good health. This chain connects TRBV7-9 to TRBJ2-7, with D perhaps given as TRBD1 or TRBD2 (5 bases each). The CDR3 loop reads CASSPKSVHRGNEQYF. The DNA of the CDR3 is TGTGCCAGCAGCCCCAAATCAGTTCACCGGGGCAACGAGCAGTACTTC.